Shown below are 25 T cell receptor beta chains from a single sample sequenced in a study of T cells in Graves' hyperthyroidism and ophthalmopathy. Researchers took RNA transcripts and amplified the TCR beta CDR3 regions from them. TCR CDR3 regions were first amplified by RT-PCR with HTBI primers. TCRdb passed the multiplex PCR reads through MiXCR, listing each CDR3 protein once. The sample lists under 450,000 distinct CDR3 sequences; about a sixth were seen once. The source material was blood. These receptors came from a woman aged 30 to 39 with Graves' hyperthyroidism that later progressed to Graves' ophthalmopathy.

This chain links TRBV20-1 with TRBJ2-1, with 10 bases fitting TRBD1. V gave up 5 bases and J gave up 6 bases; unmatched junction bases: 13. Germline loops: CDR1 DFQATT, CDR2 SNEGSKA (reference sequence). CDR3 length: 16 residues. The CDR3 region has the DNA TGCAGTGCTCCGACCTATGGGACAGGGGAATTCAATGAGCAGTTCTTC. Its protein is CSAPTYGTGEFNEQFF.

This clonotype was observed a few times. The gene calls are TRBV2 and TRBJ1-3; no definite D call. V lost 4 bases to trimming and J lost 0 bases, with 7 bases between them. Looked up from germline, CDR1 is SNHLY and CDR2 is FYNNEI. The CDR3 sequence is 14 residues long. The CDR3 nucleotides read TGTGCCAGCAGTGGAGGATACTCTGGAAACACCATATATTTT. Translated, it gives CASSGGYSGNTIYF.

This clonotype came up a few times. The chain is built from TRBV12-3 or TRBV12-4 and TRBJ2-2; no firm D call. The CDR3 loop spans 14 amino acids. V was shortened by 6 bases and J by 4 bases, with 12 bases between the two germline ends. For the CDR3, the DNA is TGTGCCAGCAGCCCGGTAGTGGGCACCGGGGAGCTGTTTTTT. Residues: CASSPVVGTGELFF.

V is TRBV4-1 and J is TRBJ2-7, with 9 bases aligning to TRBD1. The CDR3 sequence is 17 residues long. The V gene end was trimmed by 6 bases and the J gene end by 0 bases; junction bases not matched to a gene: 12. Germline values: CDR1 MGHRA, CDR2 YSYEKL. The CDR3 loop reads CASSYGEPGQGSYEQYF. The CDR3 DNA reads as TGCGCCAGCAGTTACGGCGAGCCGGGACAGGGCTCCTACGAGCAGTACTTC.

This clonotype was counted at least ten times. The chain carries TRBV3-1 and TRBJ1-6, with 7 bases lining up with TRBD1. V dropped 3 bases and J dropped 0; count of bases not matched to a gene: 8. Germline V gives CDR1 LGHDT, CDR2 YNNKEL (reference sequence). This CDR3 has 18 residues. This chain's CDR3 is CASSQGQRRFSYNSPLHF. As DNA, the CDR3 is TGTGCCAGCAGCCAGGGACAGCGACGATTCTCCTATAATTCACCCCTCCACTTT.

This clonotype showed up just a few times. The chain uses TRBV3-1 and TRBJ2-3; possible D gene TRBD1, 5 bases. V gave up 1 base and J gave up 8 bases, with 13 bases separating them. The V gene's germline CDR1 is LGHDT and CDR2 YNNKEL (reference sequence). This CDR3 comprises 14 residues. The CDR3 here is CASSQGVGQATQYF. In DNA form, the CDR3 reads TGTGCCAGCAGCCAAGGCGTGGGGCAGGCTACGCAGTATTTT.

This clonotype has just a few counts. This rearrangement joins TRBV5-4 to TRBJ2-2; 10 nucleotides line up with TRBD1. CDR1 and CDR2 (germline): SGHNT, YYREEE (reference sequence). The CDR3 covers 17 residues. V lost 4 bases to trimming and J lost 1 base; unmatched junction nucleotides: 7. The CDR3 here is CASSRDRGRWNTGELFF. CDR3 DNA sequence: TGTGCCAGCAGCCGTGACAGGGGGCGATGGAACACCGGGGAGCTGTTTTTT.

This clonotype occurred a few times. The chain joins TRBV20-1 to TRBJ2-3, with D possibly TRBD2 on 7 matching bases. Germline V gene data show CDR1 as DFQATT and CDR2 as SNEGSKA (reference sequence). The germline V and J ends were trimmed by 1 base and 5 bases, with 16 bases remaining between them. The CDR3 spans 15 residues. DNA of the CDR3: TGCAGTGCTAGAGTGGGCAGGGGAGGGCGAGATACGCAGTATTTT. Translated: CSARVGRGGRDTQYF.

In DNA form, the CDR3 reads TGTGCCAGCAGTCAACTACAGGGGGTTGACCATGGCTACACCTTC. It specifies CASSQLQGVDHGYTF. The V and J genes are TRBV6-1 and TRBJ1-2, with TRBD1 matching 8 bases. Germline V lookup: CDR1 MNHNS, CDR2 SASEGT. The CDR3 runs to 15 residues. The ends lost 5 bases at V and 6 bases at J; junction bases unmatched: 11.

This clonotype was seen only once. The CDR3 sequence is CASSDRGIYEQYV. For the CDR3, the DNA is TGTGCCAGCAGTGACAGGGGGATTTACGAGCAGTACGTC. This chain joins TRBV2 and TRBJ2-7; TRBD1 matches 7 bases. Germline loops: CDR1 SNHLY, CDR2 FYNNEI. The CDR3 has 13 amino acids. Trimming took 3 bases from V and 4 from J; bases not matched to a gene: 3.

This clonotype was counted at least ten times. The chain combines TRBV13 with TRBJ2-7; D perhaps matches TRBD2 (6 bases). Trimming took 5 bases from V and 3 from J, leaving 17 bases between them. Germline CDR1 PRHDT, CDR2 FYEKMQ (reference sequence). This CDR3 is built from 15 residues. CDR3 DNA: TGTGCCAGCAGCCAAGGAGGGCAGGGCGGCTACGAGCAGTACTTC. As protein: CASSQGGQGGYEQYF.

The V gene is TRBV6-2 or TRBV6-3, the J gene TRBJ1-1; possibly TRBD1 for D (5 bases). CDR1 is MNHEY and CDR2 is SVGEGT in the germline V gene. There are 18 residues in the CDR3. The V end was cut by 4 bases, the J end by 1 base, with 22 bases between. This CDR3 is CASSSHGRWGRGNTEAFF. The CDR3 coding sequence is TGTGCCAGCAGTTCACATGGACGCTGGGGACGCGGGAACACTGAAGCTTTCTTT.

This chain uses TRBV20-1 with TRBJ2-7; TRBD2 is a possible D gene (5 bases). Germline V gives CDR1 DFQATT, CDR2 SNEGSKA (reference sequence). This CDR3 contains 15 residues. Trimming took 0 bases from V and 5 from J, leaving 17 bases between them. CDR3 region: CSARDDPAAEDEQYF. The CDR3, as DNA: TGCAGTGCTAGAGATGACCCCGCGGCGGAGGACGAGCAGTACTTC.

The chain employs TRBV5-6 and TRBJ1-4; D gene uncertain. CDR3 length: 15 residues. Trimming shortened V by 4 bases and J by 4 bases, and 14 bases separated the two germline ends. Per germline, CDR1 SGHDT and CDR2 YYEEEE. CDR3 sequence (DNA): TGTGCCAGCAGCCCACGATGGGTCAGTAATGAAAAACTGTTTTTT. Amino acids: CASSPRWVSNEKLFF. Complete variable domain (other parts from reference TRBV5-6 and TRBJ1-4): DAGVTQSPTHLIKTRGQQVTLRCSPKSGHDTVSWYQQALGQGPQFIFQYYEEEERQRGNFPDRFSGHQFPNYSSELNVNALLLGDSALYLCASSPRWVSNEKLFFGSGTQLSVL.

Ten or more counts support this clonotype. The chain employs TRBV4-2 and TRBJ2-5; 8 nucleotides align to TRBD2. Germline lookup yields CDR1 LGHNA and CDR2 YNFKEQ. With 7 bases clipped from V and 4 bases from J, the junction kept 11 bases outside the gene matches. CDR3 size: 15 residues. CDR3 protein: CASTKGDGRGETQYF. The CDR3 DNA sequence: TGTGCCAGCACCAAAGGGGACGGGAGGGGAGAGACCCAGTACTTC.

J is TRBJ2-7 and V is TRBV12-5; a possible D gene is TRBD2 (5 bases). CDR3 size: 11 residues. Germline assignment: CDR1 LGHNT and CDR2 FRNRAP. V lost 7 bases to trimming and J lost 5 bases, with 9 bases between them. The CDR3 protein is CASAPGNEQYF. The CDR3 DNA reads as TGTGCTAGTGCACCGGGGAACGAGCAGTACTTC.

This clonotype appeared many times. The rearrangement uses TRBV7-2 and TRBJ2-7; TRBD2 aligns across 8 bases. The CDR3 contains 14 residues. V trimming: 5 bases; J trimming: 3 bases; junction bases outside the gene matches: 6. Germline V gene lookup returns CDR1 SGHTA and CDR2 FQGNSA. CDR3 in amino acids: CASSPWAGGYEQYF. The CDR3 DNA reads TGTGCCAGCAGCCCTTGGGCGGGAGGCTACGAGCAGTACTTC.

The V and J genes are TRBV12-3 or TRBV12-4 and TRBJ2-1, with no clear D. CDR3 length: 14 amino acids. V was clipped by 3 bases and J by 6 bases, with 12 bases between them. The CDR3 loop reads CASSFPPAVNEQFF. The CDR3 coding sequence is TGTGCCAGCAGTTTTCCCCCAGCTGTCAATGAGCAGTTCTTC.

This clonotype has a count of ten or more. The V and J genes are TRBV30 and TRBJ2-5; 8 bases match TRBD2. Losses at the gene ends were 3 bases for V and 7 bases for J; bases not matched to a gene: 16. The CDR3 runs 16 residues. Germline V gene lookup returns CDR1 GTSNPN and CDR2 SVGIG (reference sequence). The CDR3 spells CAWRQTGTRVYVTQYF. CDR3 in DNA: TGTGCCTGGAGACAAACCGGGACTAGGGTTTATGTGACCCAGTACTTC.

This clonotype showed up just a few times. The genes are TRBV28 and TRBJ2-5; 7 positions agree with TRBD2. The junction had 12 bases not matched to a gene; V was cut back by 3 bases and J by 5 bases. The CDR3 consists of 16 residues. Germline CDR1 is MDHEN and CDR2 is SYDVKM. CDR3 sequence: CASSFEMALALETQYF. The CDR3 coding sequence is TGTGCCAGCAGTTTTGAAATGGCACTAGCGCTGGAGACCCAGTACTTC.

In this sample, this clonotype turned up a few times. The rearrangement uses TRBV19 and TRBJ1-5; no firm D call. V was shortened by 4 bases and J by 4 bases, with 8 bases between the two germline ends. The V gene's germline CDR1 is LNHDA and CDR2 SQIVND (reference sequence). There are 13 residues in the CDR3. CDR3 loop: CASSKLGNQPQHF. Here the CDR3 DNA reads TGTGCCAGTAGTAAGTTGGGTAATCAGCCCCAGCATTTT.

At least ten counts were recorded for this clonotype. V gene TRBV12-3 or TRBV12-4 combines with J gene TRBJ2-5; D is uncertain. CDR3 size: 13 residues. Trimming pared 1 base from V and 5 bases from J, leaving 8 bases between. The CDR3 DNA follows: TGTGCCAGCAGTTTAGGGCTATTCGAGACCCAGTACTTC. Its translation is CASSLGLFETQYF.

This clonotype was observed a handful of times. The rearrangement uses TRBV5-1 and TRBJ2-1; D is ambiguous. The length of the CDR3 is 16 residues. Germline CDR1 SGHRS, CDR2 YFSETQ. Trimming took 4 bases from V and 0 from J, leaving 14 bases between them. CDR3 sequence reads: CASSPARPLSYNEQFF. The DNA of the CDR3 is TGCGCCAGCAGCCCCGCGAGGCCCCTCTCCTACAATGAGCAGTTCTTC.

The chain employs TRBV3-1 and TRBJ2-7; 7 bases map to TRBD1. The CDR3 spans 15 residues. V shed 5 bases, J shed 0 bases, and the junction held 7 bases outside the gene matches. CDR1 is LGHDT, CDR2 YNNKEL, per germline (reference sequence). Here the CDR3 DNA reads TGTGCCAGCAGCTCTCACAGGGGAAGCTCCTACGAGCAGTACTTC. Encoded protein: CASSSHRGSSYEQYF.

In this sample, this clonotype turned up many times. J is TRBJ2-7 and V is TRBV28; maybe TRBD2 (6 bases). The CDR3 sequence is 14 residues long. V was cut by 5 bases and J by 2 bases, with 13 bases left in between. Germline assignment: CDR1 MDHEN and CDR2 SYDVKM. DNA of the CDR3: TGTGCCAGCAGTGATCCGGGACTGGCCTACGAGCAGTACTTC. Protein: CASSDPGLAYEQYF.